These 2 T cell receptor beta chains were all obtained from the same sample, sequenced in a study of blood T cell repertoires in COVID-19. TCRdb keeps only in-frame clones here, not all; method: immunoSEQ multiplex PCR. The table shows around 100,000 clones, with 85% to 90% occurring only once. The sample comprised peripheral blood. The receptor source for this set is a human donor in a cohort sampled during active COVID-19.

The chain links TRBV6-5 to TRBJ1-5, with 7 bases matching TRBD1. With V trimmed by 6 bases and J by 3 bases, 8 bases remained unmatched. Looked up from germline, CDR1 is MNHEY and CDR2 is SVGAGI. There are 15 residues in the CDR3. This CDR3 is CASRSYDRANQPQHF. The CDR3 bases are TGTGCCAGCAGGTCCTACGACAGGGCCAATCAGCCCCAGCATTTT.

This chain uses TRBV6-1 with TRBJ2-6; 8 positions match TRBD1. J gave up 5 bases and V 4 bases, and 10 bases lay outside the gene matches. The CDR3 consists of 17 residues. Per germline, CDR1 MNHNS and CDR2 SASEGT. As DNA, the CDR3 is TGTGCCAGCAGTGGGGGAACAGGGGGAGGATGGGCCAACGTCCTGACTTTC. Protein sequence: CASSGGTGGGWANVLTF.